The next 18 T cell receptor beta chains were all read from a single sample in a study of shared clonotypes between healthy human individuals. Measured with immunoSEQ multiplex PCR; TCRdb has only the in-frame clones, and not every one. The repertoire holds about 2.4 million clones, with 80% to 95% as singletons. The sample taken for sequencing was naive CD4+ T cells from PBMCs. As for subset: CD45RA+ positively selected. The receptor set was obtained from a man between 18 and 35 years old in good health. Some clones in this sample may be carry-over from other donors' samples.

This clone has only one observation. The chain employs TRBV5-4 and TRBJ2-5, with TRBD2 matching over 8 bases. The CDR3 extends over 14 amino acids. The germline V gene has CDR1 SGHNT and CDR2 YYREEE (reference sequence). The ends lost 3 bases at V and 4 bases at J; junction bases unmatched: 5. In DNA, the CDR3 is TGTGCCAGCAGCTCGTGGACTAGCTCAGAGACCCAGTACTTC. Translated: CASSSWTSSETQYF.

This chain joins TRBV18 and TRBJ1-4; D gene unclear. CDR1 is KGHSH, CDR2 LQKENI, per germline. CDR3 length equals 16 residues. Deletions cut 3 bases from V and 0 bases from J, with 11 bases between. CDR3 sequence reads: CASSPFGLPTNEKLFF. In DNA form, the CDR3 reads TGTGCCAGCTCACCGTTTGGACTGCCAACTAATGAAAAACTGTTTTTT. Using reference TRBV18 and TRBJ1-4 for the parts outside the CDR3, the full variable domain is NAGVMQNPRHLVRRRGQEARLRCSPMKGHSHVYWYRQLPEEGLKFMVYLQKENIIDESGMPKERFSAEFPKEGPSILRIQQVVRGDSAAYFCASSPFGLPTNEKLFFGSGTQLSVL.

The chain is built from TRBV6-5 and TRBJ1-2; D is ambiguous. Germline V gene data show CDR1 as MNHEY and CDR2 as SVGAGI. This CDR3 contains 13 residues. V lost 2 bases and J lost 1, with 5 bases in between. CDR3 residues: CASSYRNNYGYTF. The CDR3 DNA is TGTGCCAGCAGTTACAGGAATAACTATGGCTACACCTTC.

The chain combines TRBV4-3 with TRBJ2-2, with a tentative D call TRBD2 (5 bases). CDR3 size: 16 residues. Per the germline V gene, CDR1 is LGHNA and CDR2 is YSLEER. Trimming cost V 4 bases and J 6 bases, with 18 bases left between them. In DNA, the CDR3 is TGCGCCAGCAGCCTAGAAGTGGGCCCCGGGGCCGGGGAGCTGTTTTTT. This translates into CASSLEVGPGAGELFF.

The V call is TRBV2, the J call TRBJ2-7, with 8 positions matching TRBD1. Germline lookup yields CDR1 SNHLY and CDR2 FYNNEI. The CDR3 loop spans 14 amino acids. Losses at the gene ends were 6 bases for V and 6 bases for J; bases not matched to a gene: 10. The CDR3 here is CASRADRGGLEQYF. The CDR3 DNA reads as TGTGCCAGCAGAGCAGACAGGGGAGGCCTCGAGCAGTACTTC.

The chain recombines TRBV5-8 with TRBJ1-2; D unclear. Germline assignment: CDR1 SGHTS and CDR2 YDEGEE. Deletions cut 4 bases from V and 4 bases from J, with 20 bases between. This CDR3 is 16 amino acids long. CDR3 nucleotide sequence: TGTGCCAGCAGCACATTTCGCAGCCTCTGGGGCTATGGCTACACCTTC. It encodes CASSTFRSLWGYGYTF. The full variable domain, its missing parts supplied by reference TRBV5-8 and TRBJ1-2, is EAGVTQSPTHLIKTRGQQATLRCSPISGHTSVYWYQQALGLGLQFLLWYDEGEERNRGNFPPRFSGRQFPNYSSELNVNALELEDSALYLCASSTFRSLWGYGYTFGSGTRLTVV.

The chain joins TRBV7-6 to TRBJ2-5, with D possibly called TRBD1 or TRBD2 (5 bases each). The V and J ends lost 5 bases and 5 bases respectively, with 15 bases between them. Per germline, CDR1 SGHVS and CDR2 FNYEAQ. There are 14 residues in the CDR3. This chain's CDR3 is CASSPGSGKETQYF. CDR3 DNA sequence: TGTGCCAGCAGCCCAGGGAGCGGTAAGGAGACCCAGTACTTC.

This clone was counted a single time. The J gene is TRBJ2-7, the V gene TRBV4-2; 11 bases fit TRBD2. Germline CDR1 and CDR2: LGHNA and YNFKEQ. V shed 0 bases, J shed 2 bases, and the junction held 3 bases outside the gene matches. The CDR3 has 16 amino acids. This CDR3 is CASSQEVLAGAYEQYF. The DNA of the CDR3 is TGTGCCAGCAGCCAAGAAGTACTAGCGGGAGCCTACGAGCAGTACTTC.

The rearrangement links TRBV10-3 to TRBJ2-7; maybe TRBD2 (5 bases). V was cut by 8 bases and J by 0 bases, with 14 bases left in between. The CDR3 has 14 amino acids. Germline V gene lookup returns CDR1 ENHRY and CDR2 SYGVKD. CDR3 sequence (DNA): TGTGCCATCTCCGAACAGCGGTTCTCCTACGAGCAGTACTTC. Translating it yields CAISEQRFSYEQYF.

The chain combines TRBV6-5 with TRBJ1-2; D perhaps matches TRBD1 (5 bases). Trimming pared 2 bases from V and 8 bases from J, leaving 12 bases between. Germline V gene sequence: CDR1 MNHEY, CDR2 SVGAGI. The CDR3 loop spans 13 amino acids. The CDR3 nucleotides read TGTGCCAGCAGTTACAGGCAGGGACTAGGCTACACCTTC. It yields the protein CASSYRQGLGYTF.

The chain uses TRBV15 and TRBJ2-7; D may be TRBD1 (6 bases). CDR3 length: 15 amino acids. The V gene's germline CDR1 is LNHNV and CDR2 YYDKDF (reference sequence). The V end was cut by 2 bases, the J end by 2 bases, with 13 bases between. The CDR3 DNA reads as TGTGCCACCAGCAGACCCCCGACAGGCACCTACGAGCAGTACTTC. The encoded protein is CATSRPPTGTYEQYF.

The CDR3 nucleotides read TGCGCCAGCAGCTTGGGAGGCGGGACCGGCTACGAGCAGTACTTC. This codes for CASSLGGGTGYEQYF. The rearrangement joins TRBV5-1 to TRBJ2-7; D perhaps matches TRBD2 (6 bases). Trimming took 0 bases from V and 3 from J, leaving 13 bases between them. Germline V gives CDR1 SGHRS, CDR2 YFSETQ. This CDR3 comprises 15 residues.

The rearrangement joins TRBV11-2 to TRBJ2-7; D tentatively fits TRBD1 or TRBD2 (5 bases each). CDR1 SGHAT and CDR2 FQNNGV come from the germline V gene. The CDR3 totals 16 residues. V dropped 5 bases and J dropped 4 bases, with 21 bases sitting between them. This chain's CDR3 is CASSPLGVQQLYEQYF. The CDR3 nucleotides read TGTGCCAGCAGCCCCCTGGGGGTACAGCAGCTTTACGAGCAGTACTTC. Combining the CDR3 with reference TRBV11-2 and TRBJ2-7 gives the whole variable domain EAGVAQSPRYKIIEKRQSVAFWCNPISGHATLYWYQQILGQGPKLLIQFQNNGVVDDSQLPKDRFSAERLKGVDSTLKIQPAKLEDSAVYLCASSPLGVQQLYEQYFGPGTRLTVT.

This CDR3 reads CASTPSGSTDTQYF. DNA for the CDR3: TGTGCCAGCACCCCCTCCGGGTCCACAGATACGCAGTATTTT. The V and J genes are TRBV7-6 and TRBJ2-3, with D uncertain. The CDR3 has 14 residues. Germline values: CDR1 SGHVS, CDR2 FNYEAQ. V was clipped by 7 bases and J by 2 bases, with 13 bases between them.

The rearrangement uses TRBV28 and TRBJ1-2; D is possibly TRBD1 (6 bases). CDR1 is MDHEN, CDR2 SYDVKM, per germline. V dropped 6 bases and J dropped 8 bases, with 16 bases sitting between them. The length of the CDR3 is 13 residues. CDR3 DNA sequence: TGTGCCAGCAGGGAGGGGACAAACGGGGGCTACACCTTC. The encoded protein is CASREGTNGGYTF.

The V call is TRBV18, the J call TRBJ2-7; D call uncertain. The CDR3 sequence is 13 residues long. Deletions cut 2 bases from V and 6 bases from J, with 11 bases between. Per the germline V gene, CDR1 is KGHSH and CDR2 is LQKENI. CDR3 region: CASSPRRVGEQYF. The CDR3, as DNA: TGTGCCAGCTCACCAAGGAGAGTAGGCGAGCAGTACTTC. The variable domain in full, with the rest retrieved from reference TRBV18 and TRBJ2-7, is NAGVMQNPRHLVRRRGQEARLRCSPMKGHSHVYWYRQLPEEGLKFMVYLQKENIIDESGMPKERFSAEFPKEGPSILRIQQVVRGDSAAYFCASSPRRVGEQYFGPGTRLTVT.

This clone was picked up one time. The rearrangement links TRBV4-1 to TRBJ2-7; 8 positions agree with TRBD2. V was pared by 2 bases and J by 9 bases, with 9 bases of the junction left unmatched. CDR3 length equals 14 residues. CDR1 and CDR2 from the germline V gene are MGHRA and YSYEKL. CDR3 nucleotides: TGCGCCAGCAGCCAACTGGGTCCAGCGGGGGTGCAGTACTTC. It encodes CASSQLGPAGVQYF.

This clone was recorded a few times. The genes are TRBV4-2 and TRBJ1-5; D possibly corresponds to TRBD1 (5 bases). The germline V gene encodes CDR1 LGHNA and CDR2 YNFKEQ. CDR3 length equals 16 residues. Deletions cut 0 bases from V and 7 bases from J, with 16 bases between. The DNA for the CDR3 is TGTGCCAGCAGCCAAGATTATGGGGGTCCCTCCCAGCCCCAGCATTTT. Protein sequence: CASSQDYGGPSQPQHF.